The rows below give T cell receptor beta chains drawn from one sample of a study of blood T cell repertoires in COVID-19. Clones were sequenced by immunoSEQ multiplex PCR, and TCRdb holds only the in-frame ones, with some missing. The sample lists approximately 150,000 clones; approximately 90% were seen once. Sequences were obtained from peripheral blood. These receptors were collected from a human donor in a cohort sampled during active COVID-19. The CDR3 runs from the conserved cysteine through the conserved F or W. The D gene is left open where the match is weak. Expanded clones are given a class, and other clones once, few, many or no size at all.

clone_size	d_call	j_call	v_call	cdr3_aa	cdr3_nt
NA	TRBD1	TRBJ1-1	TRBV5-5	CASSLLPQGAKGDMHEAFF	TGTGCCAGCAGCTTACTACCACAGGGGGCGAAGGGGGACATGCATGAAGCTTTCTTT
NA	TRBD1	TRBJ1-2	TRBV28	CASRRLGTGGGYTF	TGTGCCAGCAGACGCCTCGGGACAGGGGGCGGCTACACCTTC
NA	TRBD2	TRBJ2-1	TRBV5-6	CASSRLAGGHHEQFF	TGTGCCAGCAGTCGACTAGCGGGGGGTCACCATGAGCAGTTCTTC
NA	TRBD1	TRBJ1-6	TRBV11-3	CASSPPGQGADNSPLHF	TGTGCCAGCAGCCCACCCGGACAGGGTGCGGATAATTCACCCCTCCACTTT
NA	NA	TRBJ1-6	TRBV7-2	CASSLGYRPLHF	TGTGCCAGCAGCTTAGGTTACAGACCCCTCCACTTT
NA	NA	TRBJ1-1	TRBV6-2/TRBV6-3	CASSYSTGTGARRAFF	TGTGCCAGCAGTTACTCGACCGGTACAGGAGCTCGGAGAGCTTTCTTT
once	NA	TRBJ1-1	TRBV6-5	CASRWTALNTEAFF	TGTGCCAGCAGATGGACAGCCTTGAACACTGAAGCTTTCTTT
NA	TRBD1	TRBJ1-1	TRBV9	CASSQPTGTAEAFF	TGTGCCAGCAGCCAACCCACCGGGACAGCTGAAGCTTTCTTT
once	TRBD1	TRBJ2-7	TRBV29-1	CSVENRGENEQYF	TGCAGCGTCGAAAACAGGGGCGAAAACGAGCAGTACTTC
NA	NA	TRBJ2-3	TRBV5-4	CASSLVQEGDTQYF	TGTGCCAGCAGCTTGGTCCAGGAAGGAGATACGCAGTATTTT
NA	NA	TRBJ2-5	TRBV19	CASSKTAQETQYF	TGTGCCAGTAGTAAGACAGCTCAAGAGACCCAGTACTTC
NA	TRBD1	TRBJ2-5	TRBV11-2	CASSLEGWQGALQTQYF	TGTGCCAGCAGCTTAGAGGGTTGGCAGGGGGCGTTACAGACCCAGTACTTC
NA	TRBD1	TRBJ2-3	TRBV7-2	CASSLDRGHTDTQYF	TGTGCCAGCAGCTTAGACAGGGGACACACAGATACGCAGTATTTT
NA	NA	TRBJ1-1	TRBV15	CATSLGGTEAFF	TGTGCCACCAGCCTCGGGGGCACTGAAGCTTTCTTT
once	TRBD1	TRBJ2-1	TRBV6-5	CASIKGAISYNEQFF	TGTGCCAGCATCAAGGGGGCCATTTCCTACAATGAGCAGTTCTTC
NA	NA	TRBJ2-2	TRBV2	CASSSGGTNTGELFF	TGTGCCAGCAGTTCTGGCGGGACGAACACCGGGGAGCTGTTTTTT
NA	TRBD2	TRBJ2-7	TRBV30	CAWSPASGYEQYF	TGTGCCTGGAGCCCCGCTAGCGGCTACGAGCAGTACTTC
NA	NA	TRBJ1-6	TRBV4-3	CASSQLSQDEYNSPLHF	TGCGCCAGCAGCCAACTATCTCAGGATGAATATAATTCACCCCTCCACTTT